The rows below give T cell receptor beta chains drawn from one sample of a study of T cell responses to AZD1222 COVID-19 vaccine. Some clones are missing from TCRdb's copy, which holds only in-frame ones; the method was immunoSEQ multiplex PCR. The sample records about 150,000 clones, about 83% being singletons. The sample was peripheral blood, taken 28 days after the second AZD1222 dose. These receptor sequences come from an adult who received the AZD1222 COVID-19 vaccine. Both conserved end residues are part of each CDR3. The order of the fields is CDR3 protein, CDR3 DNA, D gene, V gene, CDR3 length, clone size, J gene. The D gene is left open where the match is weak. Clone size is shown for a subset of rows, as once, few, many or a class of expanded clone.

CASRVGRFDEGKLFF TGTGCCAGCAGAGTGGGGCGGTTCGATGAGGGAAAACTGTTTTTT NA TRBV5-5 15 NA TRBJ1-4
CASSLSSYTEAFF TGTGCCAGCAGCTTGTCATCATACACTGAAGCTTTCTTT NA TRBV5-8 13 few TRBJ1-1
CASSGGGSNQPQHF TGTGCCAGCTCAGGAGGAGGGAGCAATCAGCCCCAGCATTTT NA TRBV18 14 NA TRBJ1-5
CASRRAGEAFF TGTGCCAGCAGAAGAGCGGGGGAGGCTTTCTTT NA TRBV2 11 NA TRBJ1-1
CASSPTGGGGYTF TGTGCCAGCAGCCCAACAGGGGGCGGCGGCTACACCTTC TRBD1 TRBV5-4 13 NA TRBJ1-2
CASSFRGPTEAFF TGTGCCAGCAGCTTTCGGGGACCCACTGAAGCTTTCTTT NA TRBV11-3 13 NA TRBJ1-1
CASSPRDRAYEQYF TGTGCCAGCAGCCCCCGGGACAGGGCCTACGAGCAGTACTTC TRBD1 TRBV11-2 14 NA TRBJ2-7
CASKRGQSSEAFF TGTGCCAGCAAGAGGGGGCAAAGCTCTGAAGCTTTCTTT TRBD1 TRBV6-5 13 once TRBJ1-1
CASSVEGSYEQYF TGTGCCAGCAGTGTTGAGGGTTCCTACGAGCAGTACTTC NA TRBV2 13 NA TRBJ2-7
CASSLGGPPLYNEQFF TGTGCCAGCTCACTCGGGGGGCCCCCCCTCTACAATGAGCAGTTCTTC NA TRBV18 16 NA TRBJ2-1
CAISETAYSNQPQHF TGTGCCATCAGTGAAACGGCCTATAGCAATCAGCCCCAGCATTTT NA TRBV10-3 15 NA TRBJ1-5
CASSSINFDYGYTF TGCGCCAGCAGCTCCATTAATTTTGACTATGGCTACACCTTC NA TRBV5-1 14 once TRBJ1-2
CASSFGDEGNANTGELFF TGTGCCAGCAGCTTCGGGGATGAGGGAAACGCGAACACCGGGGAGCTGTTTTTT NA TRBV5-4 18 NA TRBJ2-2
CASSPMTGSYEQYF TGCGCCAGCAGCCCCATGACAGGTTCCTACGAGCAGTACTTC NA TRBV5-1 14 NA TRBJ2-7
CASSDPKRGGSTDTQYF TGTGCCAGCAGTGACCCTAAAAGGGGGGGGAGCACAGATACGCAGTATTTT NA TRBV6-1 17 NA TRBJ2-3
CASSSASGLSEAFF TGCGCCAGCAGCTCCGCGTCCGGGTTGAGTGAAGCTTTCTTT NA TRBV5-1 14 NA TRBJ1-1
CASSGDVNIPRGYTF TGTGCCAGCAGCGGGGACGTCAACATCCCAAGGGGCTACACCTTC NA TRBV7-9 15 NA TRBJ1-2
CASSTGVGQFF TGTGCCAGTAGTACTGGGGTCGGGCAGTTCTTC NA TRBV19 11 NA TRBJ2-1
CASSQHLGQGSTEAFF TGTGCCAGCAGCCAGCATCTGGGACAGGGGTCCACTGAAGCTTTCTTT TRBD1 TRBV14 16 NA TRBJ1-1
CASSQVTRHGQRTNYGYTF TGCGCCAGCAGCCAAGTGACGCGGCACGGGCAGAGAACTAACTATGGCTACACCTTC NA TRBV4-1 19 NA TRBJ1-2
CASTLGRSYEQYF TGTGCCAGCACTCTTGGGAGGTCCTACGAGCAGTACTTC NA TRBV12-3/TRBV12-4 13 NA TRBJ2-7
CSVAPGATNEKLFF TGCAGCGTCGCACCGGGGGCAACTAATGAAAAACTGTTTTTT NA TRBV29-1 14 NA TRBJ1-4
CASRRDNNSPLHF TGTGCCAGCAGACGGGACAATAATTCACCCCTCCACTTT NA TRBV5-4 13 NA TRBJ1-6
CASSLRGRETQYF TGTGCCAGCAGTTTAAGAGGCAGAGAGACCCAGTACTTC NA TRBV27 13 NA TRBJ2-5
CASSVVEDLNTEAFF TGTGCCAGCAGCGTAGTGGAAGATCTAAACACTGAAGCTTTCTTT NA TRBV9 15 NA TRBJ1-1